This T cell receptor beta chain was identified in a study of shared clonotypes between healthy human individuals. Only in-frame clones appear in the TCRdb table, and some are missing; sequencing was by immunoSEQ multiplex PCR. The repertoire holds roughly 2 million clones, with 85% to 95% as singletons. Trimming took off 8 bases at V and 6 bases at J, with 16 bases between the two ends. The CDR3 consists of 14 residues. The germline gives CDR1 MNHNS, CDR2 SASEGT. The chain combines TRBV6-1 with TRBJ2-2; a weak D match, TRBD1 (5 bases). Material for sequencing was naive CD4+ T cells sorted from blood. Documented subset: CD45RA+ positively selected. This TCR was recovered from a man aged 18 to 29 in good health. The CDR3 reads CASWVTSRAGELFF. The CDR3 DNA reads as TGTGCCAGCTGGGTCACCAGCAGGGCCGGGGAGCTGTTTTTT.